What follows describes a single T cell receptor beta chain. This sample was included in a study of T cells in Graves' hyperthyroidism and ophthalmopathy. Amplified regions were TCR beta CDR3 sequences from RNA transcripts. TCR CDR3 underwent first-round RT-PCR with the HTBI primer set. TCRdb reprocessed the multiplex PCR reads with MiXCR, giving one entry per CDR3 protein. The sample contains 500,000 to 600,000 distinct CDR3 sequences, around 46% of which appear only once. The CDR3 spans 16 residues. Germline lookup yields CDR1 MNHEY and CDR2 SVGAGI. V shed 5 bases and J 5 bases; nucleotides not matched to a gene: 13.

This sequence was found in a woman in her late teens or twenties with Graves' hyperthyroidism. The chain recombines TRBV6-5 with TRBJ1-2; TRBD1 matches 8 bases. The sample taken for sequencing was peripheral blood or thyroid tissue (not recorded which). The CDR3 is CASSPKTGVFGYGYTF. The CDR3 bases are TGTGCCAGCAGTCCTAAGACAGGGGTCTTCGGTTATGGCTACACCTTC.